This T cell receptor (beta chain) came from a study of blood T cells in healthy people across ages. Study results and caveats: Diversity estimates drawn from one million T cells were deemed underestimates.

Comment on this clonotype: Its antigen is currently unknown.

Combining a sample-barcoded 5' primer with a J-beta primer mix, a second PCR ran for 7 to 11 cycles. Carrying 12 random nucleotides, a template-switch adaptor labeled each individual cDNA molecule. One entry per CDR3 protein, called by TCRdb with MiXCR from the 5' RACE reads. This table holds roughly 1.5 million distinct CDR3 sequences, 35% to 45% found once. Donor samples were obtained from healthy Caucasian individuals from Russia, aged about 6 to 100. The CDR3 totals 16 residues. Per germline, CDR1 SGDLS and CDR2 YYNGEE. The chain carries TRBV9 and TRBJ2-1, with 7 bases aligning to TRBD2. The J call is uncertain, as TRBJ2-7 better fits the DNA end. This TCR came from a young woman in good health. Specimen: blood. The CDR3 here is CASSVITGGGYNEQYF. CDR3 nucleotide sequence: TGTGCCAGCAGCGTAATAACGGGAGGAGGGTACAATGAGCAGTACTTC.